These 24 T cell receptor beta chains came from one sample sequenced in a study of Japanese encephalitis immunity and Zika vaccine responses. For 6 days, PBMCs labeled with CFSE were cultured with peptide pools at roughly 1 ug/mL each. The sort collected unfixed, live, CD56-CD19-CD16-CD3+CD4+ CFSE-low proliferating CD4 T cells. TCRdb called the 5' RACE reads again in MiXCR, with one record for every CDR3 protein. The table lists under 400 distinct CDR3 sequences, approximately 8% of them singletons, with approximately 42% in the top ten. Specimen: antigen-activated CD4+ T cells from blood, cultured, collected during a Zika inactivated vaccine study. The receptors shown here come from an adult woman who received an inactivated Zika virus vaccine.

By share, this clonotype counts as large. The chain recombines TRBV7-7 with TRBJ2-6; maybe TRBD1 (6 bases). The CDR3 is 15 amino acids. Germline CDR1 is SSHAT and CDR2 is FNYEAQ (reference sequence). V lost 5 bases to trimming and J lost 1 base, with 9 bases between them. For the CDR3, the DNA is TGTGCCAGCAGCCCAACAGGGTCTGGGGCCAACGTCCTGACTTTC. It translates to CASSPTGSGANVLTF.

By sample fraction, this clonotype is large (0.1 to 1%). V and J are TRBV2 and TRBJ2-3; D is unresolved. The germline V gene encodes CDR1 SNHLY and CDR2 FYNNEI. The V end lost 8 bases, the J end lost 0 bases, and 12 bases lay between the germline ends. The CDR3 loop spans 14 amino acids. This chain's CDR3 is CASHARESTDTQYF. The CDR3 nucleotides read TGTGCCAGCCATGCTAGGGAAAGCACAGATACGCAGTATTTT.

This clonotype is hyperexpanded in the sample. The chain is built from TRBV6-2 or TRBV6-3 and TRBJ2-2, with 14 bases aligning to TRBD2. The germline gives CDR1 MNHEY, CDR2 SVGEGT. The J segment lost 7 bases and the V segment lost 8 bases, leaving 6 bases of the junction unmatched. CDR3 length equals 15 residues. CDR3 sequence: CASAGLAGASGELFF. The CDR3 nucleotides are TGTGCCAGCGCGGGACTAGCGGGGGCGAGCGGGGAGCTGTTTTTT.

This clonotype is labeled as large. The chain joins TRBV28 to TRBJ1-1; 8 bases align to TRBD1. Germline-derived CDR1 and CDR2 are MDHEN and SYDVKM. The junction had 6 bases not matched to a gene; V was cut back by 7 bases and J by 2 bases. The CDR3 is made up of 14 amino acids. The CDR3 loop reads CASNTGGFNTEAFF. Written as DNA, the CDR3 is TGTGCCAGCAACACAGGGGGGTTCAACACTGAAGCTTTCTTT. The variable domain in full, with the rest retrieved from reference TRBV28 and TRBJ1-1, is DVKVTQSSRYLVKRTGEKVFLECVQDMDHENMFWYRQDPGLGLRLIYFSYDVKMKEKGDIPEGYSVSREKKERFSLILESASTNQTSMYLCASNTGGFNTEAFFGQGTRLTVV.

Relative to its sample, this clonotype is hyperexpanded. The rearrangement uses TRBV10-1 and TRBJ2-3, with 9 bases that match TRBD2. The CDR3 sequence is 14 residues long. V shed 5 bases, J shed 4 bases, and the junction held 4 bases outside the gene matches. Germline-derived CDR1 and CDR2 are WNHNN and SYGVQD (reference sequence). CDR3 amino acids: CASSNRLAADTQYF. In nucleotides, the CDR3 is TGCGCCAGCAGTAACAGACTAGCGGCAGATACGCAGTATTTT.

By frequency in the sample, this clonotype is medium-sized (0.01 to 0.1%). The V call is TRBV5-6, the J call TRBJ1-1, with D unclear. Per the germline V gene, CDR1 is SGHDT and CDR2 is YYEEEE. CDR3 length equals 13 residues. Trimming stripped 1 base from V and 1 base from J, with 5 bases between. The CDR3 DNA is TGTGCCAGCAGCTTGTCACCGAACACTGAAGCTTTCTTT. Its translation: CASSLSPNTEAFF.

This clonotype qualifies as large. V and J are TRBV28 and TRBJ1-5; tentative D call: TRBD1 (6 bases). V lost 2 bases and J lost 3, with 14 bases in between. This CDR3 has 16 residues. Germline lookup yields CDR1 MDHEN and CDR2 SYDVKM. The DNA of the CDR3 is TGTGCCAGCAGTTTAGCGGCAGGGGCCGACAATCAGCCCCAGCATTTT. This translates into CASSLAAGADNQPQHF.

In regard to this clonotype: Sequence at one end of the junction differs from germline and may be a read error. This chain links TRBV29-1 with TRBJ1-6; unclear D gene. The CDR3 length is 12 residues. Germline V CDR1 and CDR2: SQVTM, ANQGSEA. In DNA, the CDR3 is TGCAGCGCCGCAGAAAATAGGGAACCCATCCACTTT. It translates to CSAAENREPIHF.

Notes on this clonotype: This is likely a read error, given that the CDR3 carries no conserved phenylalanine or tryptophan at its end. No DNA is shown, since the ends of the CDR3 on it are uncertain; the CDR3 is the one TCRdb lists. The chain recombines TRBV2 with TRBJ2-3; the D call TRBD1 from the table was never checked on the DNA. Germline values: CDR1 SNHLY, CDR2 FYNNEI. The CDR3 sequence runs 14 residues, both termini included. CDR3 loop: CASSERGTKDTKDC.

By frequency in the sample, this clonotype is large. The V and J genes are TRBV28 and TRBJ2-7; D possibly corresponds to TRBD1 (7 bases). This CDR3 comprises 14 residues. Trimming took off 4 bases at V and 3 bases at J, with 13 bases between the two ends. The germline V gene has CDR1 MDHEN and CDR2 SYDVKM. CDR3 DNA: TGTGCCAGCAGTTCGTCCAGGGGGGTCTACGAGCAGTACTTC. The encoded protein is CASSSSRGVYEQYF.

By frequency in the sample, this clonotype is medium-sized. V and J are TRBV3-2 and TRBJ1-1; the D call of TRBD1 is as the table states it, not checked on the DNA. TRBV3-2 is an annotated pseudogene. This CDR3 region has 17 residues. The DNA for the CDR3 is TGTGCCAGCAGCCAAGGCGGGACAGGAGCTTGTGGCACTGAAGCTTTCTTT. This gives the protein CASSQGGTGACGTEAFF.

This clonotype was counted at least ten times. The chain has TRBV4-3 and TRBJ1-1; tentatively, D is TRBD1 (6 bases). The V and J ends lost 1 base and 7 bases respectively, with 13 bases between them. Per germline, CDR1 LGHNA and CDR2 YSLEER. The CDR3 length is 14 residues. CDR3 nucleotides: TGCGCCAGCAGCCAAGTAGGGGGTCAGGTTGAAGCTTTCTTT. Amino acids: CASSQVGGQVEAFF.

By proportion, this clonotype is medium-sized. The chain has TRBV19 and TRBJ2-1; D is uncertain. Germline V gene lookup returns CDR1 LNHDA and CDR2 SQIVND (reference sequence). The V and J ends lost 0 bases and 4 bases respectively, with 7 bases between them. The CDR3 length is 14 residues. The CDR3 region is CASSIDSGYNEQFF. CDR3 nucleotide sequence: TGTGCCAGTAGTATAGATTCAGGTTACAATGAGCAGTTCTTC.

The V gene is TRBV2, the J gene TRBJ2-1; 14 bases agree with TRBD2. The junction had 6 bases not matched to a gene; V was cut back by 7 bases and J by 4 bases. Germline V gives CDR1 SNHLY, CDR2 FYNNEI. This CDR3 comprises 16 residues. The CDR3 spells CASIDGTSGSYNEQFF. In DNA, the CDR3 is TGTGCCAGCATCGACGGGACTAGCGGGAGTTACAATGAGCAGTTCTTC. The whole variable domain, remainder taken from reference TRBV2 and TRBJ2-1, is EPEVTQTPSHQVTQMGQEVILRCVPISNHLYFYWYRQILGQKVEFLVSFYNNEISEKSEIFDDQFSVERPDGSNFTLKIRSTKLEDSAMYFCASIDGTSGSYNEQFFGPGTRLTVL.

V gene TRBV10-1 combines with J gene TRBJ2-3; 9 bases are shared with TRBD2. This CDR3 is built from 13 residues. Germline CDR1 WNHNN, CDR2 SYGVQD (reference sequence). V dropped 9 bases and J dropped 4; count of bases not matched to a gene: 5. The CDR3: CASNRLAADTQYF. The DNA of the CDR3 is TGCGCCAGTAACAGACTAGCGGCAGATACGCAGTATTTT.

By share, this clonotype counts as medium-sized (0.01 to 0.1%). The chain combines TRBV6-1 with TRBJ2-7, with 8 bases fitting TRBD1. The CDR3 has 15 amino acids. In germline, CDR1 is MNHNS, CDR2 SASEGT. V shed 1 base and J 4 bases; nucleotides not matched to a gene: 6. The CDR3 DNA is TGTGCCAGCAGTGAAGGATCTACAGGGGGGTACGAGCAGTACTTC. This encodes CASSEGSTGGYEQYF.

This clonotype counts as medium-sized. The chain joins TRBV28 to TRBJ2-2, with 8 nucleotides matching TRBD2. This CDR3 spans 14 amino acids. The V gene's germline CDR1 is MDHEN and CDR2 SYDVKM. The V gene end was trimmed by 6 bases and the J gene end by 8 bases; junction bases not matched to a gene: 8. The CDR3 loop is CASSPPTSGGELFF. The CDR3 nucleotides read TGTGCCAGCAGCCCTCCCACTAGCGGTGGGGAGCTGTTTTTT.

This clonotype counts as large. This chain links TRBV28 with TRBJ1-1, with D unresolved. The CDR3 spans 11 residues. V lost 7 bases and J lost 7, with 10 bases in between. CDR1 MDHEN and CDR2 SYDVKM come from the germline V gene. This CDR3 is CASNAAGEAFF. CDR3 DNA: TGTGCCAGCAACGCAGCGGGTGAAGCTTTCTTT.

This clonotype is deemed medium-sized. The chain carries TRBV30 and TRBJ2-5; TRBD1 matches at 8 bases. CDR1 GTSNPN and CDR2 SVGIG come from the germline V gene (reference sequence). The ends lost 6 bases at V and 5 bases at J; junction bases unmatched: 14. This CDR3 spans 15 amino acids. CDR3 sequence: CACLSGQGSGETQYF. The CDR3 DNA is TGTGCCTGTCTCTCCGGACAGGGAAGTGGGGAGACCCAGTACTTC.

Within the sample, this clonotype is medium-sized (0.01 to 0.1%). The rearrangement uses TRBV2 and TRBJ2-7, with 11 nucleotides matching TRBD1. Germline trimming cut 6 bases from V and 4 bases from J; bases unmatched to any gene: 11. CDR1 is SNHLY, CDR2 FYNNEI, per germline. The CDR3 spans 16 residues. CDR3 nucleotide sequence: TGTGCCAGCAGCGGATACCTGGACAGGGGGCAATACGAGCAGTACTTC. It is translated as CASSGYLDRGQYEQYF.

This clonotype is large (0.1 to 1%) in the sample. The CDR3 coding sequence is TGTGCCAGCAGCTTGTACGGGACAGGGGCTGCCGGGCAGCAGTACTTC. This encodes CASSLYGTGAAGQQYF. The chain combines TRBV5-8 with TRBJ2-7; 10 bases are shared with TRBD1. V gave up 1 base and J gave up 8 bases; unmatched junction bases: 12. The germline gives CDR1 SGHTS, CDR2 YDEGEE. The CDR3 covers 16 residues.

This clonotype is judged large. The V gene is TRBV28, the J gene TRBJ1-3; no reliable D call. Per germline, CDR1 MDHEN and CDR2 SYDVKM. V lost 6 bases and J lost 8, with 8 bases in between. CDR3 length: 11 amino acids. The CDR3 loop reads CASRHVDTIYF. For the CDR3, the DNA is TGTGCCAGCAGGCACGTTGACACCATATATTTT.

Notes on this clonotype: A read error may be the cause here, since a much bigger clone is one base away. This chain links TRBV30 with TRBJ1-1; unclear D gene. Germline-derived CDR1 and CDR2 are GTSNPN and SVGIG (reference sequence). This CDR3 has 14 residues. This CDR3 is CVWSVGWSNTEAFF. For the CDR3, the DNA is TGTGTCTGGAGTGTGGGTTGGTCGAACACTGAAGCTTTCTTT.

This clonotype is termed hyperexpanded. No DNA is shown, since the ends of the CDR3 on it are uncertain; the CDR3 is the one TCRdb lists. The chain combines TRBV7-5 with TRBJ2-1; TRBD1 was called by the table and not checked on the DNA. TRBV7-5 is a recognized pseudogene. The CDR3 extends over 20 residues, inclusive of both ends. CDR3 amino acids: CISVPELVAHGTGRVGEQFF.